This is a list of T cell receptor beta chains from one sample in a study of T cells in Graves' hyperthyroidism and ophthalmopathy. TCRdb recomputed calls from the multiplex PCR reads with MiXCR, one row per CDR3 protein. The sample records 600,000 to 700,000 distinct CDR3 sequences, approximately 42% being singletons. The sequenced sample consisted of peripheral blood or thyroid tissue (not recorded which). The receptors come from an adult man with Graves' disease, either hyperthyroidism or ophthalmopathy (not recorded which). The CDR3 runs from the conserved cysteine through the conserved F or W. Fields, in order: V gene, J gene, CDR3 protein.

V: TRBV10-3
J: TRBJ1-6
CDR3: CASSDSTQINSPLHF

V: TRBV19
J: TRBJ2-2
CDR3: CASSIDLWADGELFF

V: TRBV5-1
J: TRBJ2-7
CDR3: CASSFFHSYEQYF

V: TRBV7-9
J: TRBJ1-4
CDR3: CASSPRDIANEKLFF

V: TRBV2
J: TRBJ2-7
CDR3: CASSLLTGGSYEQYF

V: TRBV12-3/TRBV12-4
J: TRBJ2-2
CDR3: CASSLGQLTGELFF

V: TRBV10-3
J: TRBJ2-5
CDR3: CASSYRQGLRQETQYF

V: TRBV2
J: TRBJ1-2
CDR3: CASSATRATNYGYTF

V: TRBV6-6
J: TRBJ2-5
CDR3: CASSYGGGGAETQYF

V: TRBV9
J: TRBJ1-2
CDR3: CASSLWGQGAEGYTF

V: TRBV7-9
J: TRBJ1-1
CDR3: CASSFSGTGNTEAFF

V: TRBV25-1
J: TRBJ1-2
CDR3: CASSQEVGGGGYTF

V: TRBV7-9
J: TRBJ1-6
CDR3: CASSTGTYNNSPLHF

V: TRBV19
J: TRBJ1-1
CDR3: CASSIRGITEAFF

V: TRBV4-1
J: TRBJ1-4
CDR3: CASSQRPFNEKLFF

V: TRBV6-5
J: TRBJ1-5
CDR3: CASGVNQPQHF

V: TRBV20-1
J: TRBJ2-7
CDR3: CSAGQQSTPGQYF

V: TRBV2
J: TRBJ2-7
CDR3: CASSDVISQYEQYF

V: TRBV2
J: TRBJ1-6
CDR3: CASSGTPNMVDSPLHF

V: TRBV4-1
J: TRBJ1-6
CDR3: CASSQAGTGDSPLHF

V: TRBV7-9
J: -
CDR3: CASRKGTLGLDYEQYF

V: TRBV2
J: TRBJ1-1
CDR3: CAERQGRTEAFF

V: TRBV2
J: TRBJ1-2
CDR3: CASSLSVQGGSYGYTF